This entry is about one TCR beta chain. The antigen is unknown. Arm-PCR of CDR3 regions and iRepertoire HTBI primers were used to build TCR beta libraries. TCRdb recomputed calls from the multiplex PCR reads with MiXCR, one row per CDR3 protein. Of hundreds of thousands of distinct CDR3 sequences in the sample, 20% to 25% were seen once. The data are from a study of regulatory T cells in long-lasting Graves disease. Overall study results and limits: The number of shared public clonotypes was higher in persistent patients (2,741) than new patients (around 960). TRBV28, TRBJ1-2 and TRBJ2-5 emerged as the favored segments in persistent disease.

Described time point: persistent/refractory GD, antithyroid drugs over 5 years with positive TRAb. PBMCs were the source of the RNA used for TCR sequencing. The authors drew 9 to 9.5 milliliters of peripheral blood into EDTA tubes. V was clipped by 0 bases and J by 4 bases, with 9 bases between them. Germline V gene data show CDR1 as ENHRY and CDR2 as SYGVKD. The CDR3 is 15 amino acids. The V call is TRBV10-3, the J call TRBJ1-4; no clear D gene. The clonotype was recovered from a female donor with Graves disease. This specimen was peripheral blood mononuclear cells (PBMCs), taken when the disease was refractory, from a patient treated with antithyroid drugs. In nucleotides, the CDR3 is TGTGCCATCAGTGAGTCGATTCGGATTAATGAAAAACTGTTTTTT. It encodes CAISESIRINEKLFF.